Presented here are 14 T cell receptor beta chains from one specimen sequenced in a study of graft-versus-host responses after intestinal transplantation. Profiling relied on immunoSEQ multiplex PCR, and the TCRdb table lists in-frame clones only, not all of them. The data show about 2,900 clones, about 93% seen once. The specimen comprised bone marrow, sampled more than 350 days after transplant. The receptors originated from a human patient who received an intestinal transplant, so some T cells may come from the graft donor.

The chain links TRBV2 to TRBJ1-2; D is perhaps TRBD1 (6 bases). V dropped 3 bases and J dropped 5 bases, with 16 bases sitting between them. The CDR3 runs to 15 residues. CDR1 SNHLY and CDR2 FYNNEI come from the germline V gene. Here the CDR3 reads CASSDKYRVEYGYTF. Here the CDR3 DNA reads TGTGCCAGCAGTGATAAGTACAGGGTAGAGTATGGCTACACCTTC. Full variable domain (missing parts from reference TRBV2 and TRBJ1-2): EPEVTQTPSHQVTQMGQEVILRCVPISNHLYFYWYRQILGQKVEFLVSFYNNEISEKSEIFDDQFSVERPDGSNFTLKIRSTKLEDSAMYFCASSDKYRVEYGYTFGSGTRLTVV.

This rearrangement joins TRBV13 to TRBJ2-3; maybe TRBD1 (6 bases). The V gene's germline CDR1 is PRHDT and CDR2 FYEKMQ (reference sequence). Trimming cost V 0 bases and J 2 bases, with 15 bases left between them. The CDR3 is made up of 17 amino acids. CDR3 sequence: CASSLGTGERYTDTQYF. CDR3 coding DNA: TGTGCCAGCAGCTTAGGGACAGGCGAGCGATACACAGATACGCAGTATTTT. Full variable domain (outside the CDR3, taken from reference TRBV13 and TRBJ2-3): AAGVIQSPRHLIKEKRETATLKCYPIPRHDTVYWYQQGPGQDPQFLISFYEKMQSDKGSIPDRFSAQQFSDYHSELNMSSLELGDSALYFCASSLGTGERYTDTQYFGPGTRLTVL.

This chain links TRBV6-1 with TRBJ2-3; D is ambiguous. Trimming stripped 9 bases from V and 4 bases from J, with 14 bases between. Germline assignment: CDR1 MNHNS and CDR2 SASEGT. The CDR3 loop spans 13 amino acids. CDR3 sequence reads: CASTPSPADTQYF. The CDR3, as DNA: TGTGCCAGTACCCCCTCACCGGCAGATACGCAGTATTTT.

The CDR3: CASSSSYEQYF. CDR3 DNA sequence: TGTGCCAGCAGCTCATCCTACGAGCAGTACTTC. This chain links TRBV13 with TRBJ2-7; D gene ambiguous. The CDR3 loop spans 11 amino acids. With 4 bases removed from V and 1 base from J, the gap between germline ends came to 2 bases. CDR1 and CDR2 from the germline V gene are PRHDT and FYEKMQ (reference sequence).

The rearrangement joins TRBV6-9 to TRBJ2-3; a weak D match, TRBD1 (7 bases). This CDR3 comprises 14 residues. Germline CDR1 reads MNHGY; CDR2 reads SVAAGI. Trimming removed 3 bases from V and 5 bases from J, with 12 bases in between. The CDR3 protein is CASSYNRGGDTQYF. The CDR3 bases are TGTGCCAGCAGTTACAACAGGGGAGGAGATACGCAGTATTTT.

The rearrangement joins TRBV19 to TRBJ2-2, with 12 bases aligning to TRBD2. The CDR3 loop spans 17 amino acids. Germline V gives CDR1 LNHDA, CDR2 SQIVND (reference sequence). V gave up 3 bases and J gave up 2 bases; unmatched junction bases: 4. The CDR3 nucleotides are TGTGCCAGTAGTATGACTAGCGGGGGACCCAACACCGGGGAGCTGTTTTTT. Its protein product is CASSMTSGGPNTGELFF.

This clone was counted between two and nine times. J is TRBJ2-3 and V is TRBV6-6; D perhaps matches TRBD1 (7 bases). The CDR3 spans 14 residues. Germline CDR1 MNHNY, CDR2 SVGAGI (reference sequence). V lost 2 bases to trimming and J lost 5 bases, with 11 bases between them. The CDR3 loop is CASSYNRGGDTQYF. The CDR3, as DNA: TGTGCCAGCAGTTACAACAGGGGAGGAGATACGCAGTATTTT.

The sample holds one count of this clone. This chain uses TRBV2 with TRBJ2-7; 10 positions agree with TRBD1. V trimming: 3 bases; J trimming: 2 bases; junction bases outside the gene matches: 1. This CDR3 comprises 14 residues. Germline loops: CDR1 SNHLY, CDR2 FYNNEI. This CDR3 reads CASSETGGTYEQYF. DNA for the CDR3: TGTGCCAGCAGTGAGACAGGGGGCACCTACGAGCAGTACTTC.

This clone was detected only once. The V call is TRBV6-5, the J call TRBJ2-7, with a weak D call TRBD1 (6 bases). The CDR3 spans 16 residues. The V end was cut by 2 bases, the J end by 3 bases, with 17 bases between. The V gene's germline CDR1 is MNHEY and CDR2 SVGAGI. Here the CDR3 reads CASSYIQPRGHYEQYF. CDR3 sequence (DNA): TGTGCCAGCAGTTACATTCAGCCCAGGGGACACTACGAGCAGTACTTC.

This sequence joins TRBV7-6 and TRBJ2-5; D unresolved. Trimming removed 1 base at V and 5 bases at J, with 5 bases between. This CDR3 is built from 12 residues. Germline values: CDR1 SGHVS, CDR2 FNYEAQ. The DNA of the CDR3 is TGTGCCAGCAGCTTAGGAGTGGAGACCCAGTACTTC. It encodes CASSLGVETQYF.

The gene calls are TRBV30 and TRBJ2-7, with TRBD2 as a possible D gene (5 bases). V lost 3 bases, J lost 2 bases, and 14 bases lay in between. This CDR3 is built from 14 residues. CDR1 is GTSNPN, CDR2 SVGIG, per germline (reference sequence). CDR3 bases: TGTGCCTGGAGGCCCCATAAGAGGGCCTACGAGCAGTACTTC. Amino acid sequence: CAWRPHKRAYEQYF. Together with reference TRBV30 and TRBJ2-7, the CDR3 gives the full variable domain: SQTIHQWPATLVQPVGSPLSLECTVEGTSNPNLYWYRQAAGRGLQLLFYSVGIGQISSEVPQNLSASRPQDRQFILSSKKLLLSDSGFYLCAWRPHKRAYEQYFGPGTRLTVT.

The CDR3 DNA reads TGTGCCAGCAGCGTAGGGGGGTCTGACATTCAGTACTTC. Amino acid sequence: CASSVGGSDIQYF. V is TRBV9 and J is TRBJ2-4; TRBD1 or TRBD2 may be the D gene (5 bases each). The CDR3 spans 13 residues. V lost 0 bases and J 8 bases, leaving 9 bases between the germline ends. Germline CDR1 SGDLS, CDR2 YYNGEE.

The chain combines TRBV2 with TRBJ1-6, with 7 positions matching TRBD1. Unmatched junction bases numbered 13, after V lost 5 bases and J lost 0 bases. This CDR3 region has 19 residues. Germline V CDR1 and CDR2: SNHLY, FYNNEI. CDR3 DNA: TGTGCCAGCAGTACCCGCAGGGGGGATATTAGCTCCTATAATTCACCCCTCCACTTT. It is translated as CASSTRRGDISSYNSPLHF.

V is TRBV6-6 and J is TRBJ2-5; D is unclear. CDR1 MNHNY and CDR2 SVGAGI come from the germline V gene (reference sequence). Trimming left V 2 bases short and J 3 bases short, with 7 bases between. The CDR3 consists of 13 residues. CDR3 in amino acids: CASSYRPEETQYF. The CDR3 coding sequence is TGTGCCAGCAGTTACAGACCAGAAGAGACCCAGTACTTC.